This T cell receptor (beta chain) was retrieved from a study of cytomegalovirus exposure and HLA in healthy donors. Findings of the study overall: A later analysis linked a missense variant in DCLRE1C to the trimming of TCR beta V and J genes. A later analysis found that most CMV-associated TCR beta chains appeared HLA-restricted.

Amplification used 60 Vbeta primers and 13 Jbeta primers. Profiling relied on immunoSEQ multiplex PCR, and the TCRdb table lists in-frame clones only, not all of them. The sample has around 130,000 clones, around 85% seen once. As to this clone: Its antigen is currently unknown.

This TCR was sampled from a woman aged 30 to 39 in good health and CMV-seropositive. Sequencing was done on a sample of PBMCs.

CDR3 sequence: CAIALAPNTGELFF. As DNA, the CDR3 is TGTGCCATCGCCCTAGCACCGAACACCGGGGAGCTGTTTTTT. The rearrangement joins TRBV10-3 to TRBJ2-2; D is possibly TRBD2 (5 bases). The germline CDR1 and CDR2 sequences are ENHRY and SYGVKD. This CDR3 spans 14 amino acids. V was trimmed by 8 bases and J by 0 bases, leaving 10 bases between them.